Presented here are 25 T cell receptor beta chains from one specimen sequenced in a study of CD8+ T cells in alopecia areata (dated by TCRdb to 2016 to 2019). In light of the paper, this sample's time point label describes: less than 30 weeks on oral tofacitinib. Taken with the paper, the label for treatment or condition translates to: oral pan-JAK inhibitor, 5-10 mg twice daily. Library generation was performed with the immunoSEQ multiplex PCR assay. To provide template for TCR sequencing, every sample had RNA extracted and reverse transcribed into cDNA. Here the immuneACCESS table is served through TCRdb, limited to in-frame sequences with V and J called. Missing clones are a known gap in these copies; in checked studies unresolved V genes cover under half, and the rest lacks a known reason. The table for this sample lists 110,000 or so clones; 50% to 65% of them were counted only once. More than 3% of the sample rests with the top ten.

Sequencing was performed on CD4+ T cells sorted from blood, taken at week 24, from a patient treated with tofacitinib. The receptor source for this set is a human donor with alopecia areata.

This clone was seen ten or more times. This chain links TRBV11-3 with TRBJ2-1; D unresolved. Germline CDR1 is SGHNT and CDR2 is YENEEA. V lost 1 base and J 6 bases, leaving 10 bases between the germline ends. The CDR3 runs to 14 residues. The CDR3 sequence is CASSLVDLRNEQFF. The DNA for the CDR3 is TGTGCCAGCAGCTTAGTTGACCTACGCAATGAGCAGTTCTTC.

The DNA of the CDR3 is TGTGCCAGCTCACCAGGACAAAACAATGAGCAGTTCTTC. This codes for CASSPGQNNEQFF. This chain joins TRBV18 and TRBJ2-1; maybe TRBD1 (5 bases). V shed 2 bases and J shed 5 bases, with 7 bases lying between them. This CDR3 spans 13 amino acids. From germline, CDR1 is KGHSH and CDR2 LQKENI.

The chain carries TRBV18 and TRBJ2-1; unclear D gene. The CDR3 covers 13 residues. The germline V gene has CDR1 KGHSH and CDR2 LQKENI. V gave up 1 base and J gave up 9 bases, with 10 bases separating them. As DNA, the CDR3 is TGTGCCAGCTCACCACAATCGAGAGGTGAGCAGTTCTTC. Its translation is CASSPQSRGEQFF.

This clone occurred once. A read error may produce the germline difference seen at one junction end. The chain employs TRBV30 and TRBJ1-1; no definite D call. The CDR3 loop spans 13 amino acids. CDR1 and CDR2 (germline): GTSNPN, SVGIG (reference sequence). This CDR3 is CAWKVAMNTEAFF. DNA of the CDR3: TGTGCTTGGAAGGTAGCTATGAACACTGAAGCTTTCTTT.

This clone has just one count. J is TRBJ2-7 and V is TRBV15; weak D call: TRBD2 (6 bases). The V end lost 1 base, the J end lost 0 bases, and 10 bases lay between the germline ends. CDR1 and CDR2 from the germline V gene are LNHNV and YYDKDF (reference sequence). This CDR3 contains 15 residues. CDR3 DNA: TGTGCCACCAGCAGAGGCGGGGTGAGCTCCTACGAGCAGTACTTC. This gives the protein CATSRGGVSSYEQYF.

This clone is a singleton in its sample. The chain joins TRBV2 to TRBJ2-4, with D tentatively TRBD2 (6 bases). This CDR3 has 16 amino acids. Trimming shortened V by 1 base and J by 4 bases, and 14 bases separated the two germline ends. The germline V gene encodes CDR1 SNHLY and CDR2 FYNNEI. This CDR3 reads CASSEVFQAGKNIQYF. Here the CDR3 DNA reads TGTGCCAGCAGTGAAGTGTTCCAGGCGGGAAAAAACATTCAGTACTTC.

A remark on this clone: One junction end does not reproduce the germline sequence, and a read error may be involved. The J gene is TRBJ1-1, the V gene TRBV7-7; D is unclear. The CDR3 extends over 13 amino acids. The germline CDR1 and CDR2 sequences are SSHAT and FNYEAQ (reference sequence). This CDR3 is CASSSAFGTEAFF. CDR3 DNA sequence: TGTGCTAGCAGCTCCGCATTCGGTACTGAAGCTTTCTTT.

This chain uses TRBV7-2 with TRBJ2-7; 8 nucleotides align to TRBD2. Unmatched junction bases numbered 12, after V lost 5 bases and J lost 6 bases. This CDR3 is 15 amino acids long. Germline V lookup: CDR1 SGHTA, CDR2 FQGNSA. CDR3 sequence reads: CASSGYGTRVFEQYF. In DNA form, the CDR3 reads TGTGCCAGCAGCGGATACGGGACTAGAGTCTTCGAGCAGTACTTC.

The V call is TRBV6-5, the J call TRBJ2-5; D ambiguous. The J call is uncertain, as TRBJ2-7 better fits the DNA end. In germline, CDR1 is MNHEY, CDR2 SVGAGI. The CDR3 covers 15 residues. CDR3 in amino acids: CASSRSMADSYEQYF. CDR3 DNA sequence: TGTGCCAGCAGCCGTTCAATGGCGGACTCCTACGAGCAGTACTTC.

The rearrangement links TRBV4-2 to TRBJ2-3, with 9 bases fitting TRBD2. The length of the CDR3 is 16 residues. Per the germline V gene, CDR1 is LGHNA and CDR2 is YNFKEQ. Trimming removed 0 bases from V and 14 bases from J; junction bases left unmatched: 15. CDR3 sequence (DNA): TGTGCCAGCAGCCAAGATTTAAAAGCGGGGGGAGTCCAGGCGTATTTT. Its protein product is CASSQDLKAGGVQAYF.

The rearrangement links TRBV27 to TRBJ2-1, with D possibly matching TRBD1 (5 bases). The CDR3 has 15 residues. Trimming removed 3 bases from V and 4 bases from J, with 13 bases in between. Germline V gives CDR1 MNHEY, CDR2 SMNVEV (reference sequence). The CDR3 is CASSLGQGSYNEQFF. In DNA form, the CDR3 reads TGTGCCAGCAGTTTGGGGCAGGGTAGTTACAATGAGCAGTTCTTC.

This clone occurred a few times. This chain joins TRBV5-1 and TRBJ1-1; D is undetermined. Germline V CDR1 and CDR2: SGHRS, YFSETQ. This CDR3 has 13 residues. Trimming shortened V by 7 bases and J by 8 bases, and 18 bases separated the two germline ends. CDR3 in amino acids: CASALDLSKEAFF. The DNA of the CDR3 is TGCGCCAGCGCTTTGGATCTTAGCAAGGAAGCTTTCTTT.

The J gene is TRBJ1-1, the V gene TRBV29-1, with D hard to call. CDR1 is SQVTM, CDR2 ANQGSEA, per germline. Trimming removed 6 bases at V and 0 bases at J, with 11 bases between. The CDR3 sequence is 13 residues long. CDR3 in amino acids: CSVLTALNTEAFF. The DNA for the CDR3 is TGCAGCGTGTTGACCGCGCTGAACACTGAAGCTTTCTTT.

The chain links TRBV10-3 to TRBJ1-5; 8 bases are a match to TRBD1. CDR3 length: 13 amino acids. Germline V gives CDR1 ENHRY, CDR2 SYGVKD. V was pared by 10 bases and J by 5 bases, with 7 bases of the junction left unmatched. The CDR3 loop reads CATQQGEDQPQHF. CDR3 nucleotide sequence: TGTGCCACCCAACAGGGGGAGGATCAGCCCCAGCATTTT.

This clone was seen only once. V and J are TRBV2 and TRBJ1-1; 8 bases map to TRBD1. V dropped 4 bases and J dropped 10; count of bases not matched to a gene: 17. This CDR3 spans 16 amino acids. CDR1 and CDR2 from the germline V gene are SNHLY and FYNNEI. CDR3 DNA sequence: TGTGCCAGCAGTGGAGGACAGGGAGTCCCTGGCCCGCCAGCTTTCTTT. This codes for CASSGGQGVPGPPAFF.

This clone was seen once. The V and J genes are TRBV10-3 and TRBJ1-2; D is unresolved. This CDR3 is 11 amino acids long. The V and J ends lost 3 bases and 6 bases respectively, with 5 bases between them. In germline, CDR1 is ENHRY, CDR2 SYGVKD. CDR3: CAISDGNGYTF. CDR3 DNA sequence: TGTGCCATCAGTGATGGCAATGGCTACACCTTC.

This rearrangement joins TRBV18 to TRBJ1-6, with no clear D. This CDR3 comprises 15 residues. V was cut by 0 bases and J by 7 bases, with 10 bases left in between. Per the germline V gene, CDR1 is KGHSH and CDR2 is LQKENI. The CDR3 protein is CASSPPGPGNSPLHF. CDR3 nucleotides: TGTGCCAGCTCACCACCCGGACCCGGCAATTCACCCCTCCACTTT.

The chain employs TRBV5-1 and TRBJ1-1, with 9 bases that match TRBD1. The CDR3 extends over 16 amino acids. The germline V gene has CDR1 SGHRS and CDR2 YFSETQ. Trimming took 4 bases from V and 2 from J; bases not matched to a gene: 9. CDR3 nucleotides: TGCGCCAGCAGCCCGGTGGGACAGGGAGTCAACACTGAAGCTTTCTTT. This codes for CASSPVGQGVNTEAFF. The variable domain in full, completed from reference TRBV5-1 and TRBJ1-1, reads KAGVTQTPRYLIKTRGQQVTLSCSPISGHRSVSWYQQTPGQGLQFLFEYFSETQRNKGNFPGRFSGRQFSNSRSEMNVSTLELGDSALYLCASSPVGQGVNTEAFFGQGTRLTVV.

The V call is TRBV4-3, the J call TRBJ1-2; maybe TRBD1 (6 bases). Trimming cost V 5 bases and J 3 bases, with 19 bases left between them. The CDR3 consists of 16 residues. Per germline, CDR1 LGHNA and CDR2 YSLEER. CDR3 sequence reads: CASSRGEGSGDYGYTF. Written as DNA, the CDR3 is TGCGCCAGCAGCAGGGGCGAAGGTTCAGGGGACTATGGCTACACCTTC.

V usage is TRBV29-1 and J usage is TRBJ2-7, with D uncertain. Germline values: CDR1 SQVTM, CDR2 ANQGSEA. V lost 5 bases to trimming and J lost 5 bases, with 13 bases between them. This CDR3 region has 12 residues. The CDR3: CSVLRTGHEQYF. The CDR3 nucleotides read TGCAGCGTTCTGAGGACCGGTCACGAGCAGTACTTC.

The V gene is TRBV6-5, the J gene TRBJ2-7; a possible D gene is TRBD1 (5 bases). CDR3 length: 12 residues. Germline loops: CDR1 MNHEY, CDR2 SVGAGI. The V end was cut by 5 bases, the J end by 6 bases, with 11 bases between. CDR3 bases: TGTGCCAGCAGTGCAGGGTATAGCGAGCAGTACTTC. As protein: CASSAGYSEQYF.

This clone has just a few counts. The chain has TRBV6-6 and TRBJ2-7; 10 nucleotides line up with TRBD1. V shed 6 bases and J 3 bases; nucleotides not matched to a gene: 5. The length of the CDR3 is 14 residues. Germline CDR1 and CDR2: MNHNY and SVGAGI (reference sequence). This CDR3 is CASSTGDRGYEQYF. The CDR3 DNA reads as TGTGCCAGCAGCACCGGGGACAGGGGCTACGAGCAGTACTTC.

J is TRBJ2-2 and V is TRBV10-3, with 7 bases identical to TRBD2. The CDR3 extends over 11 amino acids. V dropped 10 bases and J dropped 7; count of bases not matched to a gene: 3. Germline loops: CDR1 ENHRY, CDR2 SYGVKD. This CDR3 reads CATRTSGELFF. The CDR3 region has the DNA TGTGCCACCCGGACTAGCGGGGAGCTGTTTTTT.

The rearrangement links TRBV5-1 to TRBJ1-1; no clear D. V was pared by 3 bases and J by 1 base, with 13 bases between. Germline lookup yields CDR1 SGHRS and CDR2 YFSETQ. This CDR3 comprises 15 residues. In nucleotides, the CDR3 is TGCGCCAGCAGCTCCCTCAACAGTGGGAACACTGAAGCTTTCTTT. Amino acids: CASSSLNSGNTEAFF.

The chain joins TRBV7-9 to TRBJ2-7; a weak D match, TRBD2 (5 bases). V lost 5 bases and J lost 0, with 8 bases in between. CDR1 and CDR2 (germline): SEHNR, FQNEAQ (reference sequence). The CDR3 covers 13 residues. The CDR3 sequence is CASSPAASYEQYF. The DNA of the CDR3 is TGTGCCAGCAGCCCAGCGGCCTCCTACGAGCAGTACTTC.